The T cell receptor beta chain under discussion was sequenced for a study of blood T cell repertoires in COVID-19 (TCRdb year 2020). The study in broad terms: The collaborator samples originated in the United States, Italy and Spain and spanned the acute and convalescent phases of COVID-19. HLA class I and class II types, where available, came from metadata supplied by the sample provider rather than from assay-based typing. The dataset comprised deeply sampled blood TCRbeta repertoires from subjects exposed to, actively infected with, or recovered from COVID-19. The repertoires were made available in a free public database intended to serve as a resource for research on the immune response to SARS-CoV-2. The samples were drawn from two sources: the first 160 participants of the ongoing ImmuneRACE study, and approximately 1,300 subjects contributed by 6 global collaborators. The material from the prospective study consisted of cDNA or gDNA derived from T cells, B-cell-depleted T cells, or PBMCs. The sample metadata nearly always contained a de-identified subject ID, COVID-19 status, age in years and sex.

Participants in the prospective study were aged roughly 18 to 100 years, lived in 24 United States geographic areas, and enrolled through a virtual design. In the prospective study, cohorts were assigned on the basis of participant-reported clinical history obtained from a screening survey and a study questionnaire. For ImmuneRACE Cohort 3, a participant was defined as recovered based on two consecutive negative NP/OP PCR tests, clearance by a healthcare professional, or resolution of symptoms. In the prospective study, mobile phlebotomists collected whole blood, serum and a nasopharyngeal or oropharyngeal swab from each participant. Over a roughly 2-month period, participants in the prospective study had the option of providing additional blood draws and questionnaires. Before DNA extraction, prospective study blood samples were shipped either frozen or at room temperature. TCRbeta CDR3 regions were amplified from genomic DNA using the immunoSEQ Assay, a bias-controlled multiplex PCR. Concerning the study's data processing: Within the assay, amplification of reference gene primers was used to estimate how many nucleated cells each sample contained. Sequence reads were collapsed and filtered to measure the absolute abundance of every unique TCRbeta CDR3 rearrangement. For each sample, productive Simpson clonality was calculated as the square root of Simpson's diversity index across productive rearrangements. TCRdb took this table from immuneACCESS and kept in-frame rearrangements with V and J called. Such tables lack part of the clones; where checked against another copy, unresolved V genes explain under half of the gap, and the rest is unexplained. V and J calls and clone size are those listed in that table; D and trimming were worked out from the DNA. For this sample there are some 110,000 clones; about 83% appear just once. The ten largest clones take up 3.9% of the sample.

What the work shows at the level of the full study, not this receptor alone: How much clinical and demographic metadata was included differed by source and by participant, and the metadata was provided uncurated.

This clone was detected a few times. It lacks a known antigen. No base qualities exist here, and no much larger clone lies one base off it. This sequence was found in a woman aged 25 to 45 who had recovered from COVID-19. The sequenced material came from PBMCs or T cells enriched from blood (not recorded which).

In nucleotides, the sequence is TGTGCCAGCAGCCAAGACCGCGGGACAGGGAATGAAAAACTGTTTTTT. This encodes CASSQDRGTGNEKLFF. Recombination linked TRBV4-2 to TRBJ1-4, with 9 bases aligning to TRBD1. From the cysteine through the phenylalanine, the CDR3 covers 16 amino acids. The CDR3 DNA has 48 bases and is translated from base 1. The germline V gene provides CDR1 LGHNA and CDR2 YNFKEQ. The V end gives up 0 bases and the J end 5 bases, leaving 4 bases in the junction not matched to a gene.